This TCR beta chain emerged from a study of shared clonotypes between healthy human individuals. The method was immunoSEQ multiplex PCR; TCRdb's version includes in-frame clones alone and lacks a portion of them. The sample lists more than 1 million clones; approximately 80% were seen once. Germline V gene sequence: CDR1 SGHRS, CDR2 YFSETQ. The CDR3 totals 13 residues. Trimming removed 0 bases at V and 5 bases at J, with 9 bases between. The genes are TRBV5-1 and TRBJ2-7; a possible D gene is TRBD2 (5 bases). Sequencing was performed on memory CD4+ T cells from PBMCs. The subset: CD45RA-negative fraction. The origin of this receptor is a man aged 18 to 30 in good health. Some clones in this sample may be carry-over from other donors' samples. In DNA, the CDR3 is TGCGCCAGCAGCTTGGAGCCCGGGGACGAGCAGTACTTC. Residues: CASSLEPGDEQYF.